Below, one TCR beta chain is given with its context. These data originate in a study of CD8 T cells in Susac syndrome. RNA, at roughly 0.5 to 1 ug, was reverse transcribed with random hexamers. Amplification of the TCR beta CDR3 was carried out by immunoSEQ multiplex PCR, which spanned a total of 54 Vbeta and 13 Jbeta segments. In TCRdb, the immunoSEQ multiplex PCR reads were re-called with MiXCR into one record per CDR3 protein. The table records around 70,000 distinct CDR3 sequences, around 96% of them present only once. Germline CDR1 is MNHEY and CDR2 is SMNVEV (reference sequence). V was cut by 3 bases and J by 3 bases, with 15 bases left in between. This CDR3 contains 15 residues.

Specimen: CD8+ T cells from PBMCs. The V gene is TRBV27, the J gene TRBJ2-7, with D maybe TRBD2 (5 bases). The sequence was collected from a human donor with multiple sclerosis. The CDR3 sequence: CASSFGLAGNYEQYF. The CDR3 bases are TGTGCCAGCAGTTTTGGGCTCGCGGGTAACTACGAGCAGTACTTC.